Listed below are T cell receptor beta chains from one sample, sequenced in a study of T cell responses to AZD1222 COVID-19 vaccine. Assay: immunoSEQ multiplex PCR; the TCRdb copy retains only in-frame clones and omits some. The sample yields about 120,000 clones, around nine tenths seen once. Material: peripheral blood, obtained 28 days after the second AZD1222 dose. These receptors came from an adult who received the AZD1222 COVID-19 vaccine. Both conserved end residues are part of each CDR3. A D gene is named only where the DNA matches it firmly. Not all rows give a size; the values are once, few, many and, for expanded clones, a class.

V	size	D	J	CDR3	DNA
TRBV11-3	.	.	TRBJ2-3	CASSPEARAGLHTQYF	TGTGCCAGCAGCCCGGAGGCACGGGCGGGTCTCCACACGCAGTATTTT
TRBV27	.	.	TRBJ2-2	CASSTGLANTGELFF	TGTGCCAGCAGCACCGGACTGGCGAACACCGGGGAGCTGTTTTTT
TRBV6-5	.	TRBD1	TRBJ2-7	CAPRGSSYEQYF	TGTGCCCCCAGGGGGAGCTCCTACGAGCAGTACTTC
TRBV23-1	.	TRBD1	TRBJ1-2	CASSQDRDYNYGYTF	TGCGCCAGCAGTCAAGACAGGGATTATAACTATGGCTACACCTTC
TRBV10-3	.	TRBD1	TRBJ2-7	CAISHGTGGDEQYF	TGTGCCATCAGCCACGGGACAGGGGGCGACGAGCAGTACTTC
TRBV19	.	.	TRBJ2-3	CASSMGLRTDTQYF	TGTGCCAGTAGTATGGGGCTAAGGACAGATACGCAGTATTTT
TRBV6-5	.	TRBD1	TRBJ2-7	CASSFVPGQGNFLYF	TGTGCCAGCAGTTTCGTCCCGGGACAGGGAAACTTTCTCTACTTC
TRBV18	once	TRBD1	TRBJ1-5	CASSPRTGGPPWDQPQHF	TGTGCCAGCTCACCAAGGACAGGGGGCCCTCCCTGGGATCAGCCCCAGCATTTT
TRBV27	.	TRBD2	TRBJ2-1	CASRDQVGTSNEQFF	TGTGCCAGCAGAGATCAGGTGGGGACTAGCAATGAGCAGTTCTTC
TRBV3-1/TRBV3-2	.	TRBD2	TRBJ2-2	CASSARLAGGPGPGELFF	TGTGCCAGCAGCGCTCGACTAGCGGGAGGGCCAGGACCCGGGGAGCTGTTTTTT
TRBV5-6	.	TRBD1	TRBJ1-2	CASSLGQGNYGYTF	TGTGCCAGCAGCTTGGGACAGGGAAACTATGGCTACACCTTC
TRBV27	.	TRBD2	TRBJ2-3	CASSFLRELTDTQYF	TGTGCCAGCAGTTTTTTGCGGGAGCTAACAGATACGCAGTATTTT
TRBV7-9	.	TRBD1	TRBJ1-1	CASNTGGDAEAFF	TGTGCCAGCAACACAGGGGGCGACGCTGAAGCTTTCTTT
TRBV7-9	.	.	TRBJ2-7	CASSLDPYEQYF	TGTGCCAGCAGCTTAGACCCCTACGAGCAGTACTTC
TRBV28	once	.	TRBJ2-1	CASRSIALSYNEQFF	TGTGCCAGCAGAAGCATAGCCCTCTCCTACAATGAGCAGTTCTTC
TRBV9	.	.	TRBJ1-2	CASSASQMGDGYTF	TGTGCCAGCAGCGCCAGCCAGATGGGGGATGGCTACACCTTC
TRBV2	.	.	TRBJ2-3	CASSPRLITDTQYF	TGTGCCAGCAGCCCCCGGTTAATCACAGATACGCAGTATTTT
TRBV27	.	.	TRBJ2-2	CASSLEAYTGELFF	TGTGCCAGCAGTTTAGAGGCGTATACCGGGGAGCTGTTTTTT
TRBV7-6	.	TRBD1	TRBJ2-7	CASSLGTGKAYEQYF	TGTGCCAGCAGCTTAGGGACAGGGAAGGCCTACGAGCAGTACTTC
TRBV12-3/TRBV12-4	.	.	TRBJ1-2	CASSLGKGYGYTF	TGTGCCAGCAGTTTGGGCAAGGGCTATGGCTACACCTTC
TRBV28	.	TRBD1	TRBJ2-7	CASTLQGFYSYEQYF	TGTGCCAGCACCCTACAGGGGTTTTACTCCTACGAGCAGTACTTC
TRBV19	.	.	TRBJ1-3	CASMLGTGNTIYF	TGTGCCAGCATGCTCGGGACTGGAAACACCATATATTTT
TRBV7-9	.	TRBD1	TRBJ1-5	CASRDRGPNQPQHF	TGTGCCAGCAGAGACAGGGGACCCAATCAGCCCCAGCATTTT
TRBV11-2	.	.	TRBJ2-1	CASTLGRLYNEQFF	TGTGCCAGCACCCTGGGTAGGCTCTACAATGAGCAGTTCTTC
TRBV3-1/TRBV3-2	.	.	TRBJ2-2	CASSQVAGELFF	TGTGCCAGCAGCCAAGTCGCCGGGGAGCTGTTTTTT
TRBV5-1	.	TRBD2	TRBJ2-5	CASSLGLAGAQETQYF	TGCGCCAGCAGCTTGGGGCTAGCGGGAGCCCAAGAGACCCAGTACTTC
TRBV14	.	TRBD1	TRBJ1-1	CASSQGLYRGDEAFF	TGTGCCAGCAGCCAAGGACTTTACAGGGGAGATGAAGCTTTCTTT
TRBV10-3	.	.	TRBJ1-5	CAISLTGDGQPQHF	TGTGCCATCAGCTTGACTGGGGATGGTCAGCCCCAGCATTTT
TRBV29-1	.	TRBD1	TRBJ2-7	CSVAPGQGGPYEQYF	TGCAGCGTTGCCCCAGGACAGGGAGGCCCCTACGAGCAGTACTTC
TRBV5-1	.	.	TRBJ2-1	CASGSAEASGNEQFF	TGCGCCAGCGGTTCGGCGGAGGCCAGCGGAAATGAGCAGTTCTTC
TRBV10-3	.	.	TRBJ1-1	CAISGGPRGRYTEAFF	TGTGCCATAAGTGGGGGTCCGCGGGGAAGATACACTGAAGCTTTCTTT
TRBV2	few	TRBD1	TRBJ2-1	CASRVSGTVNNEQFF	TGTGCCAGCAGGGTATCCGGGACAGTAAACAATGAGCAGTTCTTC
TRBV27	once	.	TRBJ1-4	CASSHLQGGSEKLFF	TGTGCCAGCAGCCACCTTCAAGGGGGAAGTGAAAAACTGTTTTTT
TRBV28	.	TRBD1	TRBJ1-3	CASSPTSTGGGNTIYF	TGTGCCAGCAGTCCCACTTCAACAGGGGGCGGAAACACCATATATTTT
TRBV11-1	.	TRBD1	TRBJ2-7	CASSRDRGYEQYF	TGTGCCAGCAGCCGGGACAGGGGCTACGAGCAGTACTTC
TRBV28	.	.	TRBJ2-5	CASSSASGTSLETQYF	TGTGCCAGCAGTTCTGCCTCCGGGACATCGCTAGAGACCCAGTACTTC
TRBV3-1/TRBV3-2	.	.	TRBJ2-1	CASSQETSGLNNEQFF	TGTGCCAGCAGCCAAGAGACGAGCGGGTTAAACAATGAGCAGTTCTTC
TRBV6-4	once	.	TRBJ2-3	CASSEGGHGTDTQYF	TGTGCCAGCAGTGAGGGCGGGCATGGCACAGATACGCAGTATTTT
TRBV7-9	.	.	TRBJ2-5	CASTRPEKIQETQYF	TGTGCCAGCACCCGGCCGGAGAAGATCCAAGAGACCCAGTACTTC
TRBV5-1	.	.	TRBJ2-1	CASSLQDSINEQFF	TGCGCCAGCAGCCTCCAGGACTCGATCAATGAGCAGTTCTTC
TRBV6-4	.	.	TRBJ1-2	CASSDSNGIDNYGYTF	TGTGCCAGCAGTGACTCGAACGGGATAGACAACTATGGCTACACCTTC
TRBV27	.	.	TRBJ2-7	CASSSLSPLTPQKQYF	TGTGCCAGCAGTTCCTTAAGCCCCCTAACGCCCCAGAAGCAGTACTTC
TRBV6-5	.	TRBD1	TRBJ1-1	CASRRTGDTEAFF	TGTGCCAGCCGCCGGACAGGGGACACTGAAGCTTTCTTT
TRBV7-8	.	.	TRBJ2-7	CASSFSGQSSYEQYF	TGTGCCAGCAGCTTTTCCGGACAGAGCTCCTACGAGCAGTACTTC
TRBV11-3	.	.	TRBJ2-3	CASSATGTRTDTQYF	TGTGCCAGCAGCGCAACCGGGACTCGCACAGATACGCAGTATTTT
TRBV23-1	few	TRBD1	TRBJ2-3	CASRHKGDRGGRLGTDTQYF	TGCGCCAGCAGGCACAAGGGGGACAGGGGGGGTCGACTCGGCACAGATACGCAGTATTTT
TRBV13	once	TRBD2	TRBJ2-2	CASSPEGLADQELFF	TGTGCCAGCAGCCCCGAGGGACTAGCGGACCAGGAGCTGTTTTTT
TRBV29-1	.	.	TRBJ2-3	CSVEVAAPRGTQYF	TGCAGCGTTGAGGTTGCGGCCCCTCGGGGTACGCAGTATTTT
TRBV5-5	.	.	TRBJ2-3	CASSLVGISTDTQYF	TGTGCCAGCAGCTTGGTTGGAATTAGCACAGATACGCAGTATTTT